This T cell receptor (beta chain) was observed in a study of T cells in Graves' hyperthyroidism and ophthalmopathy (dated by TCRdb to about 2019). For the wider study: Peripheral blood was collected at initial diagnosis, before any treatment. Whether ophthalmopathy could be predicted prospectively was tested in an independent validation cohort made up of roughly 19 hyperthyroidism patients plus 17 patients who later progressed to ophthalmopathy. The paper describes TCR Vbeta CDR3 sequencing of 135 peripheral blood samples, made up of around 41 ophthalmopathy patients, around 73 hyperthyroidism patients and 17 progressor patients. In several Graves' hyperthyroidism patients, the study also compared T-cell repertoires from thyroid tissue with T-cell repertoires from blood. TCR V-J signatures able to tell the groups apart were searched for in a discovery cohort of some 97 patients, of whom more than 40 had Graves' ophthalmopathy and more than 55 had stable Graves' hyperthyroidism. Following sampling, methimazole starting at 30 mg daily was given to hyperthyroidism patients, and high-dose intravenous methylprednisolone was given to ophthalmopathy patients. For training and testing, the 80 to 100 patients in the discovery cohort were randomly divided in a 7:3 ratio.

The table lists this clonotype with a few counts. Its cognate antigen has yet to be identified. No much larger clone is present one base from it, and per-base qualities are unavailable. In the ophthalmopathy patients, disease was moderately to severely active, with a Clinical Activity Score of 3 or more, a NOSPECS grade of 4 or more, and a duration of less than 3 months. Any patient with an uncontrolled infection, another autoimmune disease, pregnancy or lactation was excluded. Diagnoses relied on clinical symptoms, serum thyroxine and TRAb, thyroid ultrasound and orbital computed tomography. Ficoll-Paque density gradient centrifugation was used to isolate PBMCs from about 10 ml of fresh peripheral blood. Total RNA was extracted using Trizol reagent, and RNA quality was assessed on an Agilent 2100 Bioanalyzer. The TCR beta CDR3 regions were amplified from RNA transcripts. For the first round of RT-PCR on the TCR CDR3, the HTBI primer set was used together with the Qiagen OneStep RT-PCR kit. The libraries were constructed in a second round of multiplex PCR and then size-selected and purified. Libraries were sequenced paired-end with 100 bp reads on an Illumina HiSeq2000. Per the original workflow: SOAPnuke was used to process the raw data, with reads discarded if the reads contained adapters or uncalled bases, had a mean Phred below 15, or lacked an exact constant-primer or identifier match. COPE v1.2.5 was used to merge high-quality paired reads, and clonotypes were defined as unique nucleotide sequences. MiTCR v1.1 was used to align clonotypes to the IMGT TRBV, TRBD and TRBJ reference segments. Only V-J combinations with frequency above 0.0001, covering 98% to 99.2% of repertoires, were analysed. A TCS score was defined as the ratio of F50 (clonal expansion) to E x V (chaos), with BLOSUM62-based TCRdist applied between CDR3 peptides within each V-J. Welch's t-statistics and random forest reduced 500 to 550 V-J features to 13, which were used in a naive Bayes classifier (R e1071). TCRdb reprocessing: public reads trimmed at Q25 with fastp, clones called with MiXCR, in-frame beta chains kept. Rows with a matching CDR3 protein are joined into one entry that keeps the most common DNA and genes. The V and J calls and clone size come from TCRdb's table, not from the authors' own analysis. This sample lists about 500,000 distinct CDR3 sequences; about 16% were detected once. The top ten constitute less than 30% of the sample.

Points the paper makes about the study in general: Blood samples also contained most of the expanded thyroid clonotypes (frequency above 0.001), which suggests that blood repertoires may reflect thyroid immune responses. A model built on a 13 V-J signature distinguished ophthalmopathy from stable hyperthyroidism, reaching roughly 88% sensitivity and about 81% specificity in cross-validation and 80%/75% in testing. No statistical method was used to fix the sample size in advance, and group allocation was not hidden from the investigators. During validation, the model predicted progression to ophthalmopathy a median of about 6.3 months ahead of onset, with approximately 71% sensitivity and 72.22% specificity.

According to the germline V gene, CDR1 reads SGHTA and CDR2 reads FQGNSA. V trim: 7 bases; J trim: 8 bases; unmatched bases: 17. The CDR3 measures 16 amino acids from cysteine to phenylalanine. Only the CDR3 portion is preserved as DNA: 48 bases, with reading frame beginning at the first base. Sample: blood. The V and J segments used are TRBV7-2 and TRBJ1-2, with 9 middle bases fitting TRBD1. The TCR comes from a woman between 25 and 40 years old with Graves' ophthalmopathy. The CDR3 region has the sequence CASTHLQGAAVGGYTF. The sequenced DNA: TGTGCCAGCACCCATTTACAGGGGGCTGCGGTAGGGGGCTACACCTTC.